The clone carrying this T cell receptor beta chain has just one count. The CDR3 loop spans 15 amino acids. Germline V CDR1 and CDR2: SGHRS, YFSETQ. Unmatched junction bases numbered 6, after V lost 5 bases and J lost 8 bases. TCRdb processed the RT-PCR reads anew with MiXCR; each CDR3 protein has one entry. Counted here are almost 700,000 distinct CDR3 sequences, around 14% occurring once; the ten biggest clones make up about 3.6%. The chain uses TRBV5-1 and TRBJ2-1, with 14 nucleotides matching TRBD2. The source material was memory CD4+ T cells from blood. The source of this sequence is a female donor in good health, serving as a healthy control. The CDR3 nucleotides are TGCGCCAGCAGGGCGGGACTAGCGGGAGCAGATGAGCAGTTCTTC. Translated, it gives CASRAGLAGADEQFF.